The clone carrying this T cell receptor (beta chain) has a count of ten or more. The source of the sample is a study of blood T cells in healthy people across ages. CDR3 length equals 15 residues. CDR1 MNHEY and CDR2 SVGEGT come from the germline V gene. With 5 bases removed from V and 0 bases from J, the gap between germline ends came to 14 bases. The second PCR ran roughly 6 to 12 cycles with a sample-barcoded 5' primer and J-beta primers. MiXCR, applied by TCRdb to the 5' RACE reads, yields one record per CDR3 protein. The sample includes hundreds of thousands of distinct CDR3 sequences, about 36% seen only once; the top ten take under 15%.

The chain recombines TRBV6-2 or TRBV6-3 with TRBJ2-7; D is undetermined. Source material: blood. The clonotype comes from a young man in good health. The CDR3 sequence: CASSTPGRNSYEQYF. In nucleotides, the CDR3 is TGTGCCAGCAGTACCCCAGGCAGAAACTCCTACGAGCAGTACTTC.